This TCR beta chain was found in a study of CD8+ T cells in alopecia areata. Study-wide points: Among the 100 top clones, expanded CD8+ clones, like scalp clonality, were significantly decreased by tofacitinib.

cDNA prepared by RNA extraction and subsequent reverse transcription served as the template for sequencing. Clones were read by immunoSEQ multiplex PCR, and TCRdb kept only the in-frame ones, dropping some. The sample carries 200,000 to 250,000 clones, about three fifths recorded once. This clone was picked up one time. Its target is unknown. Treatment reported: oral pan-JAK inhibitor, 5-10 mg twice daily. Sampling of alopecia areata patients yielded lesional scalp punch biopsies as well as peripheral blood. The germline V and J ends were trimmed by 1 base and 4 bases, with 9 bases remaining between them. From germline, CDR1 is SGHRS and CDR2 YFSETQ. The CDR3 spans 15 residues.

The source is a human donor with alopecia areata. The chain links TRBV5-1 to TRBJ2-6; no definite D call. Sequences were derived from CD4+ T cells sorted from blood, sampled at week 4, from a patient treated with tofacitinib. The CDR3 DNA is TGCGCCAGCAGCTTGACCAGTTACGGGGCCAACGTCCTGACTTTC. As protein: CASSLTSYGANVLTF.